The rows below give T cell receptor beta chains drawn from one sample of a study of a mutant IDH1 vaccine in newly diagnosed glioma. These receptors have no identified antigens. Sequenced by immunoSEQ multiplex PCR; TCRdb stores in-frame clones only, minus some. The sample has 9,500 to 13,000 clones, 81% seen once. Sequenced here: PBMCs, sampled from a glioma patient whose treatment included an IDH1 peptide vaccine. All receptors come from a man aged 25 to 40 with glioma. The CDR3 runs from the conserved cysteine through the conserved F or W. The D gene is left open where the match is weak. A clone size is listed for some rows: how often the clone was seen (once, few, many), or a class if it is expanded.

j_call d_call clone_size v_call cdr3_aa cdr3_nt
TRBJ2-3 . few TRBV19 CASSDRDTQYF TGTGCCAGTAGTGATAGAGATACGCAGTATTTT
TRBJ2-7 . . TRBV27 CASSPLTASYEQYF TGTGCCAGCAGTCCCTTGACAGCCTCCTACGAGCAGTACTTC
TRBJ2-2 . . TRBV11-3 CASSLGPTGELFF TGTGCCAGCAGCTTAGGACCCACCGGGGAGCTGTTTTTT
TRBJ1-2 . . TRBV6-5 CASRDPKHGNYGYTF TGTGCCAGCAGGGACCCCAAGCATGGCAACTATGGCTACACCTTC
TRBJ2-5 . . TRBV29-1 CSVEVTSNGETQYF TGCAGCGTTGAAGTTACCAGCAATGGGGAGACCCAGTACTTC
TRBJ1-1 . few TRBV7-9 CASTVESKNTEAFF TGTGCCAGCACCGTCGAGTCGAAGAACACTGAAGCTTTCTTT
TRBJ1-1 TRBD1 . TRBV18 CASSLWTGPNTEAFF TGTGCCAGCTCACTATGGACAGGGCCGAACACTGAAGCTTTCTTT
TRBJ2-7 TRBD1 . TRBV18 CASSPANHRGLYEQYF TGTGCCAGCTCACCAGCTAACCACAGGGGGCTCTACGAGCAGTACTTC
TRBJ1-1 . once TRBV19 CASTLYMNTEAFF TGTGCCAGTACCCTATATATGAACACTGAAGCTTTCTTT
TRBJ1-5 . few TRBV7-9 CASSLAGYSNQPQHF TGTGCCAGCAGCTTAGCTGGGTACAGCAATCAGCCCCAGCATTTT
TRBJ2-5 TRBD1 . TRBV6-6 CASRSTGAQETQYF TGTGCCAGCAGGTCGACAGGGGCGCAAGAGACCCAGTACTTC
TRBJ2-7 TRBD2 medium-sized TRBV5-4 CASSSTVAGTYEQYF TGTGCCAGCAGCTCGACCGTAGCGGGAACCTACGAGCAGTACTTC
TRBJ2-1 . . TRBV5-1 CASSLGVNNEQFF TGCGCCAGCAGCTTAGGGGTTAACAATGAGCAGTTCTTC
TRBJ2-7 TRBD1 . TRBV6-1 CASRGTGPIYEQYF TGTGCCAGCAGGGGGACAGGACCTATCTACGAGCAGTACTTC
TRBJ1-1 TRBD1 few TRBV20-1 CSTGGGTEAFF TGCAGTACAGGGGGGGGAACTGAAGCTTTCTTT
TRBJ2-7 . . TRBV5-1 CASRKEGLTYEQYF TGCGCCAGCAGGAAAGAGGGCCTAACCTACGAGCAGTACTTC
TRBJ2-7 . few TRBV5-6 CASSSEGSPYEQYF TGTGCCAGCAGCTCGGAGGGTAGTCCCTACGAGCAGTACTTC
TRBJ2-7 TRBD2 . TRBV18 CASSLAGGPYEQYF TGTGCCAGCTCGCTAGCGGGAGGGCCGTACGAGCAGTACTTC
TRBJ2-7 . . TRBV2 CASTTVWGREPIEGQYF TGTGCCAGCACCACCGTCTGGGGGCGGGAGCCCATAGAGGGGCAGTACTTC
TRBJ2-1 . . TRBV5-1 CASNGGQGGDEQFF TGCGCCAGCAACGGCGGACAGGGAGGGGATGAGCAGTTCTTC
TRBJ1-3 . . TRBV30 CASTPIVPSSGNTIYF TGTGCTTCCACCCCAATAGTACCAAGCTCTGGAAACACCATATATTTT
TRBJ1-5 . once TRBV2 CASSPRTGIMAPQHF TGTGCCAGCAGTCCTAGGACCGGGATAATGGCGCCCCAGCATTTT
TRBJ1-1 . . TRBV5-4 CASIPLGDGTEAFF TGTGCCAGCATCCCCCTGGGGGATGGCACTGAAGCTTTCTTT
TRBJ2-5 . . TRBV5-6 CASSPDGRQETQYF TGTGCCAGCAGCCCGGATGGGAGACAAGAGACCCAGTACTTC
TRBJ2-7 TRBD1 . TRBV4-1 CASSQDGQGVDEQYF TGCGCCAGCAGCCAAGATGGGCAGGGGGTTGACGAGCAGTACTTC
TRBJ2-3 TRBD2 . TRBV5-4 CASSLGLAGVSTDTQYF TGTGCCAGCAGCTTGGGGCTAGCGGGAGTTAGCACAGATACGCAGTATTTT
TRBJ1-2 . few TRBV2 CASSSTAGGYTF TGTGCCAGCTCCTCTACGGCAGGAGGCTACACCTTC
TRBJ2-1 TRBD2 . TRBV6-1 CASRARLAGENEQFF TGTGCCAGCAGGGCCCGACTAGCGGGAGAAAATGAGCAGTTCTTC
TRBJ2-7 TRBD2 . TRBV9 CASSATTGTSGREQYF TGTGCCAGCAGCGCGACGACCGGGACTAGCGGGAGGGAGCAGTACTTC
TRBJ2-5 . . TRBV18 CASSLAEETQYF TGTGCCAGCTCACTAGCGGAAGAGACCCAGTACTTC
TRBJ2-7 . . TRBV6-1 CASSPVGVSYEQYF TGTGCCAGCAGCCCGGTGGGGGTCTCCTACGAGCAGTACTTC
TRBJ2-5 TRBD1 . TRBV7-7 CASSSWTGEETQYF TGTGCCAGCAGCTCATGGACAGGGGAAGAGACCCAGTACTTC
TRBJ2-1 TRBD2 . TRBV7-9 CASSLFGRAANEQFF TGTGCCAGCAGCTTATTCGGGAGGGCCGCAAATGAGCAGTTCTTC
TRBJ1-1 . . TRBV5-1 CASSRDVGDTEAFF TGCGCCAGCAGTAGGGACGTGGGCGACACTGAAGCTTTCTTT
TRBJ2-2 . . TRBV10-3 CAIGTQLQVSTGELFF TGTGCCATAGGAACGCAATTACAGGTTTCCACCGGGGAGCTGTTTTTT
TRBJ2-7 . . TRBV9 CASSVGQHTYEQYF TGTGCCAGCAGCGTAGGACAGCATACCTACGAGCAGTACTTC
TRBJ2-7 TRBD1 . TRBV14 CASNLGQGIHEQYF TGTGCCAGCAACTTGGGACAGGGCATCCACGAGCAGTACTTC
TRBJ2-1 TRBD2 . TRBV2 CASTGGVEASYNEQFF TGTGCCAGCACCGGGGGGGTTGAGGCCTCCTACAATGAGCAGTTCTTC
TRBJ1-5 . once TRBV7-9 CASQNAGTIGQNQPQHF TGTGCCAGCCAAAACGCCGGGACAATTGGACAAAATCAGCCCCAGCATTTT
TRBJ2-4 . . TRBV30 CAWSVQGKNIQYF TGTGCCTGGAGTGTCCAGGGGAAAAACATTCAGTACTTC
TRBJ1-1 . few TRBV4-1 CASSLIQGVNTEAFF TGCGCCAGCAGCCTTATACAGGGTGTGAACACTGAAGCTTTCTTT
TRBJ2-1 TRBD2 once TRBV5-1 CASSYGTSGRRIGNEQFF TGCGCCAGCAGCTACGGGACTAGCGGGAGGAGGATCGGCAATGAGCAGTTCTTC
TRBJ1-2 . once TRBV6-1 CASSEWGDDNYGYTF TGTGCCAGCAGTGAGTGGGGAGATGATAACTATGGCTACACCTTC
TRBJ2-5 TRBD2 . TRBV27 CASTRTSGSWETQYF TGTGCCAGCACTAGGACTAGCGGGAGTTGGGAGACCCAGTACTTC
TRBJ2-7 . few TRBV30 CAWSQAYEQYF TGTGCCTGGAGTCAAGCCTACGAGCAGTACTTC
TRBJ2-2 . . TRBV4-1 CASSQGGELFF TGCGCCAGCAGCCAGGGCGGGGAGCTGTTTTTT
TRBJ1-2 . once TRBV6-1 CASEVADGGYTF TGTGCCTCCGAGGTGGCCGACGGTGGCTACACCTTC
TRBJ2-3 TRBD2 . TRBV6-4 CASSGLAGGDTQYF TGTGCCAGCAGTGGGCTAGCGGGAGGTGATACGCAGTATTTT
TRBJ1-1 . few TRBV29-1 CSVWGGTEAFF TGCAGCGTTTGGGGTGGAACTGAAGCTTTCTTT
TRBJ2-5 . . TRBV1 CTSSPRGRRYF TGCACCAGCAGCCCCCGGGGGAGGAGGTACTTC
TRBJ1-1 . . TRBV18 CASSKGGGNTEAFF TGTGCCAGCTCGAAAGGGGGGGGGAACACTGAAGCTTTCTTT
TRBJ1-1 . . TRBV11-2 CASSQRPSEGLTEAFF TGTGCCAGCAGCCAAAGACCTTCGGAAGGGTTGACTGAAGCTTTCTTT
TRBJ1-5 . . TRBV21-1 CASSLRQGFSGNQPQHF TGTGCCAGCTCCCTTCGGCAGGGTTTTTCTGGCAATCAGCCCCAGCATTTT
TRBJ2-1 . . TRBV2 CASSTDRDGKYNEQFF TGTGCCAGCAGTACTGACCGGGACGGAAAATACAATGAGCAGTTCTTC